Listed here are 5 T cell receptor beta chains from one sample, sequenced in a study of persistence of HIV-infected CD4 T cells. The stimulus was lysate of CMV-infected fibroblasts, roughly 9.2 ug/mL. Memory cells lacking CD40L and CD69 with high CD45RO were sorted. This was the immunoSEQ version 4 assay in survey mode. Data came from immunoSEQ multiplex PCR; TCRdb stores just in-frame clones and leaves some out. The sample holds roughly 34,000 clones, roughly four fifths seen once. These TCRs' antigens remain unknown. Sequences were derived from CD4+ T cells sorted from PBMCs after approximately 19-hour stimulation, sampled from a patient who received antiretroviral therapy. The receptors stem from an adult man with HIV who was CMV-seropositive.

This rearrangement joins TRBV9 to TRBJ1-3, with D perhaps TRBD1 (5 bases). CDR3 length: 15 amino acids. V dropped 0 bases and J dropped 2 bases, with 9 bases sitting between them. In germline, CDR1 is SGDLS, CDR2 YYNGEE. The CDR3 DNA reads TGTGCCAGCAGCGTAGGGCAGGGCGCTGGAAACACCATATATTTT. As protein: CASSVGQGAGNTIYF.

The V gene is TRBV9, the J gene TRBJ1-2; D is undetermined. The CDR3 extends over 13 amino acids. V dropped 4 bases and J dropped 8 bases, with 15 bases sitting between them. CDR1 SGDLS and CDR2 YYNGEE come from the germline V gene. Here the CDR3 reads CASSLNPSGGYTF. DNA for the CDR3: TGTGCCAGCAGCCTCAACCCAAGCGGAGGCTACACCTTC.

The gene calls are TRBV18 and TRBJ2-5; D is ambiguous. The length of the CDR3 is 13 residues. Trimming stripped 0 bases from V and 0 bases from J, with 2 bases between. CDR1 is KGHSH, CDR2 LQKENI, per germline. CDR3 region: CASSPPNQETQYF. The CDR3 region has the DNA TGTGCCAGCTCACCACCCAACCAAGAGACCCAGTACTTC.

The chain links TRBV18 to TRBJ2-1, with 12 positions matching TRBD2. This CDR3 is built from 17 residues. Trimming cost V 1 base and J 2 bases; bases outside gene matches: 3. CDR1 and CDR2 (germline): KGHSH, LQKENI. The CDR3 DNA is TGTGCCAGCTCACCACGCCTAGCGGGGGGGACCTACAATGAGCAGTTCTTC. Residues: CASSPRLAGGTYNEQFF.

The V call is TRBV19, the J call TRBJ1-3, with TRBD1 as a possible D gene (6 bases). The CDR3 sequence is 15 residues long. V was pared by 3 bases and J by 0 bases, with 9 bases between. Germline V gene data show CDR1 as LNHDA and CDR2 as SQIVND (reference sequence). The CDR3 sequence is CASSIQGPSGNTIYF. The CDR3 DNA follows: TGTGCCAGTAGTATTCAGGGGCCCTCTGGAAACACCATATATTTT.